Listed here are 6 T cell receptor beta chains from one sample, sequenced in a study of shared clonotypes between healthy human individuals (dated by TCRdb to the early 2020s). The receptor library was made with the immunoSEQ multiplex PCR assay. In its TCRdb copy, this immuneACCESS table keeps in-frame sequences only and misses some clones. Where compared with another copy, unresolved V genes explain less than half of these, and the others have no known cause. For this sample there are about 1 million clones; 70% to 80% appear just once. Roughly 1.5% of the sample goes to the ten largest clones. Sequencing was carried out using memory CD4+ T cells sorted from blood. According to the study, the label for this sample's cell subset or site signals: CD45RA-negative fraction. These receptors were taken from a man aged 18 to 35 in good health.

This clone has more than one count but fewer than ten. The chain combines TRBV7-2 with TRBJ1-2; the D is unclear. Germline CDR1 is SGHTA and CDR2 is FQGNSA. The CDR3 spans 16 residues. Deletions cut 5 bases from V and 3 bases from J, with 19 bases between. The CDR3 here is CASSKAPGSFYYGYTF. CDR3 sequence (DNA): TGTGCCAGCAGCAAAGCGCCAGGATCTTTTTACTATGGCTACACCTTC.

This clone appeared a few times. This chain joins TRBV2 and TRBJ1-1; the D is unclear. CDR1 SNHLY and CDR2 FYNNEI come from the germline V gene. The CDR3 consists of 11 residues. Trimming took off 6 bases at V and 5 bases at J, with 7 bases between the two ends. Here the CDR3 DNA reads TGTGCCAGCAGGGAGGTAACTGAAGCTTTCTTT. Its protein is CASREVTEAFF.

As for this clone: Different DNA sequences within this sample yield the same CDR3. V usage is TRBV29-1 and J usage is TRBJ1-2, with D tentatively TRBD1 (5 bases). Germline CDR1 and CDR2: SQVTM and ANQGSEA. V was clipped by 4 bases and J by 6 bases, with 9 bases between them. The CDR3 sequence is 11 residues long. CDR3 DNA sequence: TGCAGCGTTGCAGGGTTGGATGGCTACACCTTC. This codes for CSVAGLDGYTF.

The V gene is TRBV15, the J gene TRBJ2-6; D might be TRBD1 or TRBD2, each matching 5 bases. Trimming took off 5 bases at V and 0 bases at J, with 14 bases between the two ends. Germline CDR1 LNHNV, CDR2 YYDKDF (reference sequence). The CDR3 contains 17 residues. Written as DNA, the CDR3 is TGTGCCACCAGCCTCCGGACGGGGACCTCTGGGGCCAACGTCCTGACTTTC. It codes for CATSLRTGTSGANVLTF.

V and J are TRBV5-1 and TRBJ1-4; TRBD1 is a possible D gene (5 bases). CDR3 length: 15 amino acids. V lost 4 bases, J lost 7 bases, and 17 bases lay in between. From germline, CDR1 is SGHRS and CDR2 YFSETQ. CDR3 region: CASSHDFQGGEKLFF. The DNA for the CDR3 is TGCGCCAGCAGCCACGATTTTCAGGGCGGTGAAAAACTGTTTTTT.

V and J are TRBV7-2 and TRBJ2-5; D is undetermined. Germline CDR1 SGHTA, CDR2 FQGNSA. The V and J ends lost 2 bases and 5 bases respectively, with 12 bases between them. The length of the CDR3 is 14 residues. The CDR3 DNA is TGTGCCAGCAGCTTATTTAATAGTTGGGAGACCCAGTACTTC. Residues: CASSLFNSWETQYF.